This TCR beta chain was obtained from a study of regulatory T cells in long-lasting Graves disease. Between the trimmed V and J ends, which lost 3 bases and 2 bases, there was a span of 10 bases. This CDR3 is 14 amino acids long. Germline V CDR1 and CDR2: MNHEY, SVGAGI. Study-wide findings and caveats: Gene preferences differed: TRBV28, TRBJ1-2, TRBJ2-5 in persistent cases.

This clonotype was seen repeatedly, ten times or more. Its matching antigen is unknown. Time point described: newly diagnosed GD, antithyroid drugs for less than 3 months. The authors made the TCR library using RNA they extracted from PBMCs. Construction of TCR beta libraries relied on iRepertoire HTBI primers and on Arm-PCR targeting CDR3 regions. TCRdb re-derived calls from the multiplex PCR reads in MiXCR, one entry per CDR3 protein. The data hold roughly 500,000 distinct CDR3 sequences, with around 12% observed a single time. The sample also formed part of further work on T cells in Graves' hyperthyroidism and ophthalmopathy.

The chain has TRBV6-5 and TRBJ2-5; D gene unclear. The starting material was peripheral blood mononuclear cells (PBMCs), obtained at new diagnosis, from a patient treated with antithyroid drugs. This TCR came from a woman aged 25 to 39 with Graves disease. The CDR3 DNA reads TGTGCCAGCAGTTATCCCCCCGATCAAGAGACCCAGTACTTC. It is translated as CASSYPPDQETQYF.